By frequency in the sample, the clone carrying this TCR beta chain is medium-sized (0.01 to 0.1%). This entry belongs to a study of naive and memory T cell subsets. Treatment specified: skin biopsy from saline-injected control site (resident skin T cells). Cells were not sorted; total RNA input targeted roughly 1 to 1,100 ng. Trimming removed 2 bases from V and 6 bases from J, with 16 bases in between. The CDR3 consists of 14 residues. From germline, CDR1 is SQVTM and CDR2 ANQGSEA. Four PCR rounds used nested alpha and beta constant region primers plus the SP2 primer. TCRdb ran MiXCR on the UMI-ligation and nested PCR reads and lists one entry per CDR3 protein. In the table there are roughly 2,000 distinct CDR3 sequences, over 3.5% of which are singletons.

This clonotype was sampled from an adult in good health. The sequencing used skin, collected from a saline injection site in the skin. The chain links TRBV29-1 to TRBJ1-2; D unclear. The CDR3 DNA sequence: TGCAGCGTTGAAATTCTGAGGTTAACGAATGGCTACACCTTC. This gives the protein CSVEILRLTNGYTF.